This TCR beta chain was identified in a study of CD8+ T cells in alopecia areata. This clone was seen once. As the sequencing template, cDNA was produced by extracting RNA and reverse transcribing it. Measured with immunoSEQ multiplex PCR; TCRdb has only the in-frame clones, and not every one. The sample shows 100,000 to 150,000 clones, more than 40% of them seen only once. The CDR3 covers 13 residues. The germline V and J ends were trimmed by 4 bases and 4 bases, with 14 bases remaining between them. The germline V gene has CDR1 GTSNPN and CDR2 SVGIG (reference sequence). Sequenced material: CD8+ T cells sorted from blood, taken at week 0. The rearrangement links TRBV30 to TRBJ2-7, with D perhaps matching TRBD1 or TRBD2 (6 bases each). The TCR comes from a human donor with alopecia areata. The CDR3 coding sequence is TGTGCCTGGAACCTCGGGGGCTGGTACGAGCAGTACTTC. This codes for CAWNLGGWYEQYF.